The clone carrying this T cell receptor beta chain was seen repeatedly, ten times or more. In germline, CDR1 is SGHAT, CDR2 FQNNGV. CDR3 length: 15 residues. Trimming at V came to 0 bases and at J to 4 bases, leaving 4 bases not matched to a gene. Amplification of TCR beta CDR3 regions used RNA as the template. TCR CDR3 regions were first amplified by RT-PCR with HTBI primers. TCRdb passed the multiplex PCR reads through MiXCR, listing each CDR3 protein once. The sample contains about 350,000 distinct CDR3 sequences, 15% to 20% of which appear only once. The sample belongs to a study of T cells in Graves' hyperthyroidism and ophthalmopathy.

This clonotype was obtained from a woman in her 40s with Graves' ophthalmopathy. V and J are TRBV11-2 and TRBJ2-7; the match to TRBD2 covers 9 bases. Sequenced material: blood. DNA of the CDR3: TGTGCCAGCAGCTTAGAGGGCGGGAGGGTTTACGAGCAGTACTTC. As protein: CASSLEGGRVYEQYF.